The 14 T cell receptor beta chains in this list originate from one sample, sequenced in a study of T cells in Graves' hyperthyroidism and ophthalmopathy. RNA transcripts provided the source from which TCR beta CDR3 regions were amplified. When the TCR CDR3 underwent first-round RT-PCR, the HTBI primer set was used. TCRdb used MiXCR to reprocess the multiplex PCR reads, holding one entry per CDR3 protein. The sample includes hundreds of thousands of distinct CDR3 sequences, about a sixth seen only once; the top ten take 25% to 35%. Source material: blood. The source of these receptors is a woman between 18 and 29 years old with Graves' hyperthyroidism that later progressed to Graves' ophthalmopathy.

To note about this clonotype: As the CDR3 is not closed by the conserved phenylalanine or tryptophan, this likely results from a read error. This chain connects TRBV7-9 to TRBJ2-5; 13 nucleotides match TRBD2. The ends lost 5 bases at V and 2 bases at J; junction bases unmatched: 8. From germline, CDR1 is SEHNR and CDR2 FQNEAQ (reference sequence). This CDR3 has 17 amino acids. CDR3 protein: CASSLGLAGEAQETQYL. For the CDR3, the DNA is TGTGCCAGCAGCCTTGGACTAGCGGGAGAGGCGCAAGAGACCCAGTACCTC.

The chain has TRBV6-2 or TRBV6-3 and TRBJ2-2; no clear D. The V end was cut by 0 bases, the J end by 6 bases, with 11 bases between. CDR3 length equals 15 residues. Per the germline V gene, CDR1 is MNHEY and CDR2 is SVGEGT. The CDR3 reads CASSYSPFLAGELFF. CDR3 coding DNA: TGTGCCAGCAGTTACTCGCCGTTTCTCGCCGGGGAGCTGTTTTTT.

The chain is built from TRBV27 and TRBJ2-1; D is uncertain. CDR1 MNHEY and CDR2 SMNVEV come from the germline V gene (reference sequence). Trimming took off 5 bases at V and 4 bases at J, with 6 bases between the two ends. This CDR3 has 12 residues. CDR3 sequence reads: CASSTRYNEQFF. As DNA, the CDR3 is TGTGCCAGCAGTACCAGATACAATGAGCAGTTCTTC.

This clonotype was detected only a few times. The junction differs from germline at one of its ends, possibly a read error. The chain carries TRBV13 and TRBJ2-1; 10 bases are shared with TRBD2. Germline V lookup: CDR1 PRHDT, CDR2 FYEKMQ (reference sequence). This CDR3 region has 17 residues. CDR3 nucleotides: TGCGCCAGCAGCCAACTTATTACTAGCGGGGTCGACAATGAGCAGTTCTTC. Translating gives CASSQLITSGVDNEQFF.

This clonotype has just a few counts. The chain employs TRBV27 and TRBJ2-5, with 10 bases fitting TRBD1. CDR3 size: 14 residues. After removal of 5 bases from V and 5 bases from J, the junction contained 5 bases not matched to a gene. Germline values: CDR1 MNHEY, CDR2 SMNVEV (reference sequence). The DNA of the CDR3 is TGTGCCAGCAGTCCCGGGACAGGGGTGGAGACCCAGTACTTC. Its protein product is CASSPGTGVETQYF.

This clonotype was counted ten times or more. The chain combines TRBV12-3 or TRBV12-4 with TRBJ2-5; tentative D call: TRBD1 (6 bases). This CDR3 spans 14 amino acids. The V gene lost 6 bases and the J gene lost 3 bases, with 14 bases spanning the gap. The CDR3 is CASRSGQLKETQYF. Here the CDR3 DNA reads TGTGCCAGCAGATCTGGACAGTTAAAAGAGACCCAGTACTTC.

This clonotype came up many times. The chain has TRBV29-1 and TRBJ1-2, with 7 bases fitting TRBD1. Losses at the gene ends were 4 bases for V and 7 bases for J; bases not matched to a gene: 9. This CDR3 contains 13 residues. Germline CDR1 is SQVTM and CDR2 is ANQGSEA. The CDR3 protein is CSVVVGQLVGYTF. The CDR3, as DNA: TGCAGCGTTGTGGTGGGACAGCTGGTTGGCTACACCTTC.

This chain connects TRBV7-2 to TRBJ2-3; 9 nucleotides line up with TRBD1. V gave up 8 bases and J gave up 1 base; unmatched junction bases: 13. Germline loops: CDR1 SGHTA, CDR2 FQGNSA. The CDR3 sequence is 17 residues long. CDR3 sequence (DNA): TGTGCCAGCTCCCGTCCCGGGACAGGGTCCCGCACAGATACGCAGTATTTT. It is translated as CASSRPGTGSRTDTQYF. The whole variable domain, filled in from reference TRBV7-2 and TRBJ2-3, reads GAGVSQSPSNKVTEKGKDVELRCDPISGHTALYWYRQSLGQGLEFLIYFQGNSAPDKSGLPSDRFSAERTGGSVSTLTIQRTQQEDSAVYLCASSRPGTGSRTDTQYFGPGTRLTVL.

This clonotype appeared many times. This chain connects TRBV6-1 to TRBJ1-2, with unresolved D. CDR3 length: 12 residues. Germline lookup yields CDR1 MNHNS and CDR2 SASEGT. V was shortened by 3 bases and J by 10 bases, with 12 bases between the two germline ends. The CDR3 DNA reads as TGTGCCAGCAGTGACAGAGTAAAAAACTACACCTTC. This translates into CASSDRVKNYTF.

On this clonotype: In this CDR3 the conserved last residue, phenylalanine or tryptophan, is missing, so a read error is likely. The CDR3 DNA sequence: TGTGCCAGCAGGCGTTTAGGCGGGCTGTACGACTACACCCTC. Translating it yields CASRRLGGLYDYTL. This rearrangement joins TRBV13 to TRBJ1-2, with D unclear. The CDR3 totals 14 residues. V was pared by 6 bases and J by 10 bases, with 21 bases between. Germline values: CDR1 PRHDT, CDR2 FYEKMQ (reference sequence).

The chain is built from TRBV5-1 and TRBJ2-5, with D hard to call. Trimming left V 6 bases short and J 0 bases short, with 9 bases between. The CDR3 runs to 13 residues. Germline V gene lookup returns CDR1 SGHRS and CDR2 YFSETQ. CDR3 sequence (DNA): TGCGCCAGCACGGTCCCCCACCAAGAGACCCAGTACTTC. Translating it yields CASTVPHQETQYF. Supplemented by reference TRBV5-1 and TRBJ2-5, the full variable domain reads KAGVTQTPRYLIKTRGQQVTLSCSPISGHRSVSWYQQTPGQGLQFLFEYFSETQRNKGNFPGRFSGRQFSNSRSEMNVSTLELGDSALYLCASTVPHQETQYFGPGTRLLVL.

This clonotype has only a few counts. The chain employs TRBV15 and TRBJ2-4; tentatively, D is TRBD2 (6 bases). Germline loops: CDR1 LNHNV, CDR2 YYDKDF (reference sequence). Trimming left V 1 base short and J 1 base short, with 17 bases between. This CDR3 has 18 residues. This CDR3 reads CATSRGLVERSAKNIQYF. The CDR3 DNA is TGTGCCACCAGCAGAGGACTAGTGGAAAGGTCGGCCAAAAACATTCAGTACTTC. The full variable domain, in which reference TRBV15 and TRBJ2-4 provide the parts outside the CDR3, is DAMVIQNPRYQVTQFGKPVTLSCSQTLNHNVMYWYQQKSSQAPKLLFHYYDKDFNNEADTPDNFQSRRPNTSFCFLDIRSPGLGDTAMYLCATSRGLVERSAKNIQYFGAGTRLSVL.

The rearrangement joins TRBV28 to TRBJ1-2; D unclear. V was shortened by 4 bases and J by 3 bases, with 6 bases between the two germline ends. The CDR3 has 12 residues. Germline V gene data show CDR1 as MDHEN and CDR2 as SYDVKM. CDR3 in amino acids: CASSYGDYGYTF. The DNA of the CDR3 is TGTGCCAGCAGTTACGGAGACTATGGCTACACCTTC.

The sample holds many counts of this clonotype. V usage is TRBV18 and J usage is TRBJ1-2, with D unresolved. CDR3 length equals 16 residues. Germline CDR1 is KGHSH and CDR2 is LQKENI. Between the trimmed V and J ends, which lost 1 base and 4 bases, there was a span of 16 bases. For the CDR3, the DNA is TGTGCCAGCTCACCACGGGCCACCGGAGAGGGCTATGGCTACACCTTC. Amino acid sequence: CASSPRATGEGYGYTF.